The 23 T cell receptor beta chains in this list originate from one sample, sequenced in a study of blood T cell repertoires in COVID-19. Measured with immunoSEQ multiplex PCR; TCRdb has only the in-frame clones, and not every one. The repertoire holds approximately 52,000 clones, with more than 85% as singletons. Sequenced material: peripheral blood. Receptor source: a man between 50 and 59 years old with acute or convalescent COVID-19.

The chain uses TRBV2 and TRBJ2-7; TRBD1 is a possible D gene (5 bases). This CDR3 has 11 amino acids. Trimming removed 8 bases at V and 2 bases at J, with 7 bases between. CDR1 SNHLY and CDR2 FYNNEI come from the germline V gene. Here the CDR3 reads CASGATYEQYF. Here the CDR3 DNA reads TGTGCCAGCGGGGCCACCTACGAGCAGTACTTC.

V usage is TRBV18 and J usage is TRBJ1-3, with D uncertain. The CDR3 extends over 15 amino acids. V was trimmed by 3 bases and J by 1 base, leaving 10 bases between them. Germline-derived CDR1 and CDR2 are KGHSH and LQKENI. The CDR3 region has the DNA TGTGCCAGCTCACCGCGTGAGGCGTCTGGAAACACCATATATTTT. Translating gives CASSPREASGNTIYF. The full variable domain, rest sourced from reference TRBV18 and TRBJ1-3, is NAGVMQNPRHLVRRRGQEARLRCSPMKGHSHVYWYRQLPEEGLKFMVYLQKENIIDESGMPKERFSAEFPKEGPSILRIQQVVRGDSAAYFCASSPREASGNTIYFGEGSWLTVV.

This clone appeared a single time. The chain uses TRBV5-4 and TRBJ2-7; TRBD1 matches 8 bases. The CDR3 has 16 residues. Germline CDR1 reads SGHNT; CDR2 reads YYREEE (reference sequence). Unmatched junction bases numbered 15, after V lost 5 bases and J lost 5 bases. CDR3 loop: CASSPIDRGKLHEQYF. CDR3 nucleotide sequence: TGTGCCAGCAGTCCCATCGACAGGGGTAAATTGCACGAGCAGTACTTC.

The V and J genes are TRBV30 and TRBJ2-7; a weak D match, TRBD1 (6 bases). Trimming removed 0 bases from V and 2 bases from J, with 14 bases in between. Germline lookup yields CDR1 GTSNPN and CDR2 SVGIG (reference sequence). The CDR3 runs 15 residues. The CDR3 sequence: CAWSVLPGAAYEQYF. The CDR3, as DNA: TGTGCCTGGAGTGTCCTCCCAGGGGCGGCCTACGAGCAGTACTTC. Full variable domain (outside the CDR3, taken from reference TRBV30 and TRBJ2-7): SQTIHQWPATLVQPVGSPLSLECTVEGTSNPNLYWYRQAAGRGLQLLFYSVGIGQISSEVPQNLSASRPQDRQFILSSKKLLLSDSGFYLCAWSVLPGAAYEQYFGPGTRLTVT.

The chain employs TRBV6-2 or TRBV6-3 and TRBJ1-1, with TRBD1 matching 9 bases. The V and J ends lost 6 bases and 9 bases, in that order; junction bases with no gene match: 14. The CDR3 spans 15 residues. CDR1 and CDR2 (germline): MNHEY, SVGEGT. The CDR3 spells CASSPSVRTGAKAFF. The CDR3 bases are TGTGCCAGCAGCCCCTCCGTACGGACAGGGGCTAAAGCTTTCTTT.

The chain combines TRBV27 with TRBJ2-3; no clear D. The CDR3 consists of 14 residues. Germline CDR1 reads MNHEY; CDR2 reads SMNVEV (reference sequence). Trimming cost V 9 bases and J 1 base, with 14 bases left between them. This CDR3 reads CASFGYDRTDTQYF. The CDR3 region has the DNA TGTGCCAGTTTCGGGTACGATCGCACAGATACGCAGTATTTT.

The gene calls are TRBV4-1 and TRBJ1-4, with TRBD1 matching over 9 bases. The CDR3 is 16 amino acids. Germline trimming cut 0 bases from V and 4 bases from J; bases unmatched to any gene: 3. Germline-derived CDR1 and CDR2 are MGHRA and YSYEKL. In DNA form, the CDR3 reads TGCGCCAGCAGCCAAGATACGGGACAGGGTAATGAAAAACTGTTTTTT. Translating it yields CASSQDTGQGNEKLFF.

The CDR3 loop is CASSESWSGYTF. The CDR3 DNA reads as TGTGCCAGCAGTGAAAGCTGGTCTGGCTACACCTTC. J is TRBJ1-2 and V is TRBV6-1; D not certain. Trimming pared 2 bases from V and 7 bases from J, leaving 8 bases between. The CDR3 totals 12 residues. CDR1 and CDR2 from the germline V gene are MNHNS and SASEGT.

Written as DNA, the CDR3 is TGCAGCGGGACGACCGGGACAGGGTCCATCGAGCAGTTCTTC. It specifies CSGTTGTGSIEQFF. The V call is TRBV29-1, the J call TRBJ2-1; the match to TRBD1 covers 9 bases. CDR3 length: 14 amino acids. After removal of 7 bases from V and 10 bases from J, the junction contained 14 bases not matched to a gene. Per germline, CDR1 SQVTM and CDR2 ANQGSEA.

CDR3 sequence: CASSVGTSGDLTDTQYF. For the CDR3, the DNA is TGTGCCAGCAGCGTGGGGACTAGCGGGGATCTCACAGATACGCAGTATTTT. The rearrangement links TRBV5-4 to TRBJ2-3; TRBD2 aligns across 13 bases. The CDR3 spans 17 residues. The germline CDR1 and CDR2 sequences are SGHNT and YYREEE (reference sequence). The ends lost 4 bases at V and 2 bases at J; junction bases unmatched: 7.

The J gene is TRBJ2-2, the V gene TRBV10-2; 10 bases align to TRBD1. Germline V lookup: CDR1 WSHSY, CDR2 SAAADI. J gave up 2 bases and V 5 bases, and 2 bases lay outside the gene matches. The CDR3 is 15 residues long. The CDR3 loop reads CASSTTGGNTGELFF. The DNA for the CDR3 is TGCGCCAGCAGTACGACAGGGGGCAACACCGGGGAGCTGTTTTTT.

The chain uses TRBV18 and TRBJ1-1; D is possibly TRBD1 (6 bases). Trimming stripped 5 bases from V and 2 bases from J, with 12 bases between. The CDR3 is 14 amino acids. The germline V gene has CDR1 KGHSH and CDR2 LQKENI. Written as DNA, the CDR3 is TGTGCCAGCTCAGACCGGGACACCAACACTGAAGCTTTCTTT. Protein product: CASSDRDTNTEAFF.

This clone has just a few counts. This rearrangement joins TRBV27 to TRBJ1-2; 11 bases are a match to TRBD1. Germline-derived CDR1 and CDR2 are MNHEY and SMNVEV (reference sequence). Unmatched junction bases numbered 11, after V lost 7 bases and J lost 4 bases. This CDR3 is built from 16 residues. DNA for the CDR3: TGTGCCAGCACCGAAAACCCGGGACAGGGGGTCTATGGCTACACCTTC. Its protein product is CASTENPGQGVYGYTF.

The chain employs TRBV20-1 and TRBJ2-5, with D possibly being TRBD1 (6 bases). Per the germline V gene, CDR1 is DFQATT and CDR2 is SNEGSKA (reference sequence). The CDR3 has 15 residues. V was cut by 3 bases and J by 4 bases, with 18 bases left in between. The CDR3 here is CSASLRGTSGETQYF. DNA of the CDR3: TGCAGTGCTAGTTTGAGGGGGACGTCGGGAGAGACCCAGTACTTC.

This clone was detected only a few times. This chain's CDR3 is CASSQGSTNEKLFF. The CDR3, as DNA: TGTGCCAGCTCTCAGGGGTCTACTAATGAAAAACTGTTTTTT. The chain couples TRBV18 to TRBJ1-4, with a possible D match to TRBD1 (6 bases). Trimming shortened V by 6 bases and J by 2 bases, and 10 bases separated the two germline ends. This CDR3 has 14 amino acids. Germline values: CDR1 KGHSH, CDR2 LQKENI. Full variable domain (missing parts from reference TRBV18 and TRBJ1-4): NAGVMQNPRHLVRRRGQEARLRCSPMKGHSHVYWYRQLPEEGLKFMVYLQKENIIDESGMPKERFSAEFPKEGPSILRIQQVVRGDSAAYFCASSQGSTNEKLFFGSGTQLSVL.

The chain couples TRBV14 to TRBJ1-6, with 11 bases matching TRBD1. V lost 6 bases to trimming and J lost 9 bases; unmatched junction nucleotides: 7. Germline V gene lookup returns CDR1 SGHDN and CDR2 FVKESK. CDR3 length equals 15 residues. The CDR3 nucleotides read TGTGCCAGCAGAGCAGGGACAGGGGGTAGTTCACCCCTCCACTTT. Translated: CASRAGTGGSSPLHF.

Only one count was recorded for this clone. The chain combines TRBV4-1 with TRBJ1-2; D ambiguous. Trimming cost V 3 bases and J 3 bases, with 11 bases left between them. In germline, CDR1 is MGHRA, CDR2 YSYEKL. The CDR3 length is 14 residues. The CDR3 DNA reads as TGCGCCAGCAGCCAGGCGGGAGTGGACTATGGCTACACCTTC. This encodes CASSQAGVDYGYTF.

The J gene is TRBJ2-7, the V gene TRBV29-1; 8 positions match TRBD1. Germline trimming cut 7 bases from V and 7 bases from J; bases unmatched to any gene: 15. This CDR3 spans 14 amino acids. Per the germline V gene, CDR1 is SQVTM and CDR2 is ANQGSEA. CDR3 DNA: TGCAGCGCATTTGGACGACAGGGGCACAGAGAGCAGTACTTC. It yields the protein CSAFGRQGHREQYF.

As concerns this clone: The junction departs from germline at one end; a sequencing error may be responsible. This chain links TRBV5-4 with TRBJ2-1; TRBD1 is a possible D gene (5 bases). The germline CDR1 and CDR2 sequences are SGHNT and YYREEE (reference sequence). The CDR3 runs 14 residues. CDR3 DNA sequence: TGTACCAGCAGTTTGATAGGGGTCGGAAATGAGCAGTTCTTC. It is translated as CTSSLIGVGNEQFF.

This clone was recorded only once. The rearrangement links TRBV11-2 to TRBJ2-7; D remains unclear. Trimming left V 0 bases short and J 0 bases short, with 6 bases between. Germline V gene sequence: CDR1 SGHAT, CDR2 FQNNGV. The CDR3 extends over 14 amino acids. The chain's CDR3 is CASSLDGFSYEQYF. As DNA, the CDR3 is TGTGCCAGCAGCTTAGACGGGTTCTCCTACGAGCAGTACTTC.

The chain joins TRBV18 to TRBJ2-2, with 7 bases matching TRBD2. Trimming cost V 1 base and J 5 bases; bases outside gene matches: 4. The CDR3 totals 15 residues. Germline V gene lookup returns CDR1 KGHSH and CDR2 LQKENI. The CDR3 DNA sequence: TGTGCCAGCTCACCACGCTCGCGGGAGACCGGGGAGCTGTTTTTT. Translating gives CASSPRSRETGELFF.

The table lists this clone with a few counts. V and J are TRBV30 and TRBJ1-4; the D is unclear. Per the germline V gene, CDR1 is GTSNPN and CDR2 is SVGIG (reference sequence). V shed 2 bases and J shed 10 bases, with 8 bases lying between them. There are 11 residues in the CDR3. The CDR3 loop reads CAWSNRVKLFF. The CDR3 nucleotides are TGTGCCTGGAGTAACCGAGTAAAACTGTTTTTT.

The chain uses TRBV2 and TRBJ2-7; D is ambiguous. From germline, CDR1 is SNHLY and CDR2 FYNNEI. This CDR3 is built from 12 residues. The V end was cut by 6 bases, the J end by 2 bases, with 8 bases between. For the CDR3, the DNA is TGTGCCAGCAGGGGCGCCACCTACGAGCAGTACTTC. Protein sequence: CASRGATYEQYF.